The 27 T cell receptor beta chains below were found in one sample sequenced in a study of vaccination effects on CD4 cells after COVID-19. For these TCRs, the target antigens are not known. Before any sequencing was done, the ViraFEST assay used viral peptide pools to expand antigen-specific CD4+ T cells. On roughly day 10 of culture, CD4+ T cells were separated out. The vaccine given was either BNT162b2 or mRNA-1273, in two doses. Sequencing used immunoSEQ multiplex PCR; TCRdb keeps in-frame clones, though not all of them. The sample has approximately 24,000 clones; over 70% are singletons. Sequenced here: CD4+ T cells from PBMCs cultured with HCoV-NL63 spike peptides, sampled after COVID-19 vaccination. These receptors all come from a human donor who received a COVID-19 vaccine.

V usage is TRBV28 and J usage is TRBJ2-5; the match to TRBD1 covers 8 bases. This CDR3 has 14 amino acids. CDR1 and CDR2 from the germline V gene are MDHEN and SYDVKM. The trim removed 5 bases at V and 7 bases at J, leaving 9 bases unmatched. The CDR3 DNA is TGTGCCAGCAGTCCGGAGAGACAGGGGACGACCCAGTACTTC. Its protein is CASSPERQGTTQYF. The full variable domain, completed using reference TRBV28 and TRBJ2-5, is DVKVTQSSRYLVKRTGEKVFLECVQDMDHENMFWYRQDPGLGLRLIYFSYDVKMKEKGDIPEGYSVSREKKERFSLILESASTNQTSMYLCASSPERQGTTQYFGPGTRLLVL.

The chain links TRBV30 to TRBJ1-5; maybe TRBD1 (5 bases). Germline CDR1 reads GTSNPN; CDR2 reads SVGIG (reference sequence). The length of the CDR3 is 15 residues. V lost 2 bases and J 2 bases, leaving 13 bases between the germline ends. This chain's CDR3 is CAWSPPGGGNQPQHF. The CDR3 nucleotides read TGTGCCTGGAGTCCCCCGGGGGGGGGCAATCAGCCCCAGCATTTT.

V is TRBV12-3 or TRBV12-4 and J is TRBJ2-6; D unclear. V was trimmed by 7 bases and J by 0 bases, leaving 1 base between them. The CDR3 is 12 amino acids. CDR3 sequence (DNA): TGTGCCAGCAACTCTGGGGCCAACGTCCTGACTTTC. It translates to CASNSGANVLTF.

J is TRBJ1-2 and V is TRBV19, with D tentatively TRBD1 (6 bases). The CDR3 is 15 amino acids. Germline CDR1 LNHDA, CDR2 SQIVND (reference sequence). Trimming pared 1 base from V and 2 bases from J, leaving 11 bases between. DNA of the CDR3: TGTGCCAGTAGTATAGGCGGGCAGGGGAACTATGGCTACACCTTC. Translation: CASSIGGQGNYGYTF.

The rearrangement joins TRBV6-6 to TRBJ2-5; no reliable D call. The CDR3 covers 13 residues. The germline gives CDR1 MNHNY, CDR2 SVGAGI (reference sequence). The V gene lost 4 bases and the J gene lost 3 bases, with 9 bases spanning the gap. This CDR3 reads CASSSSLKETQYF. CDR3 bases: TGTGCCAGCAGTTCCTCTTTAAAAGAGACCCAGTACTTC.

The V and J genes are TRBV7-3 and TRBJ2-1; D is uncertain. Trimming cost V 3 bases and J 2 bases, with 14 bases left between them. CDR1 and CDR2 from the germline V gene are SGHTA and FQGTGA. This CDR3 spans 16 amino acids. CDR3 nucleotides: TGTGCCAGCAGCTTTCAGGTAACGCCCGCCTACAATGAGCAGTTCTTC. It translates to CASSFQVTPAYNEQFF.

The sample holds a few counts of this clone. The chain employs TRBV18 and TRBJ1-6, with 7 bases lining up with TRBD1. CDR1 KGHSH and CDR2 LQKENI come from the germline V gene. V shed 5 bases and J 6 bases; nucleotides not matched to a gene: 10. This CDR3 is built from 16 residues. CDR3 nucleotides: TGTGCCAGCTCAACGGAAGACAGGGCTTTTAATTCACCCCTCCACTTT. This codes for CASSTEDRAFNSPLHF.

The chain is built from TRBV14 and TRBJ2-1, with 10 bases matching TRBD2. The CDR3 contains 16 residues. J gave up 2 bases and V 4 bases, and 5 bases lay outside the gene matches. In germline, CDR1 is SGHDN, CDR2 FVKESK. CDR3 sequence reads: CASSPLAGEPYNEQFF. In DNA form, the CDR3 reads TGTGCCAGCAGCCCTCTAGCGGGAGAGCCCTACAATGAGCAGTTCTTC. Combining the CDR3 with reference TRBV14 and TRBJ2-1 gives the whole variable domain EAGVTQFPSHSVIEKGQTVTLRCDPISGHDNLYWYRRVMGKEIKFLLHFVKESKQDESGMPNNRFLAERTGGTYSTLKVQPAELEDSGVYFCASSPLAGEPYNEQFFGPGTRLTVL.

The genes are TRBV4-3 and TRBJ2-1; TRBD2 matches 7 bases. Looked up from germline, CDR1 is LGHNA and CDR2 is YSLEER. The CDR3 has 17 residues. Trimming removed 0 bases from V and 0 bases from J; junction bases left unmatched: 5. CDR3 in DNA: TGCGCCAGCAGCCAAGAAGGCGGGGGAAGCTCCTACAATGAGCAGTTCTTC. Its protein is CASSQEGGGSSYNEQFF.

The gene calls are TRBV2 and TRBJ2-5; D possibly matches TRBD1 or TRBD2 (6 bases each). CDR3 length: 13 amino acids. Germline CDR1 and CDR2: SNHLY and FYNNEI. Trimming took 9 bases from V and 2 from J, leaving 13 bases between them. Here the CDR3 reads CASYRGHQETQYF. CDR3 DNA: TGTGCCAGTTACCGGGGGCATCAAGAGACCCAGTACTTC.

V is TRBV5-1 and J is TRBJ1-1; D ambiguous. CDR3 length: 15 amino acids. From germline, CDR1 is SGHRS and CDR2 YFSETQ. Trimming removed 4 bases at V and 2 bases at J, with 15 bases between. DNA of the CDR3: TGCGCCAGCAGCCTGGGAGGACGGTCTAACACTGAAGCTTTCTTT. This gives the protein CASSLGGRSNTEAFF.

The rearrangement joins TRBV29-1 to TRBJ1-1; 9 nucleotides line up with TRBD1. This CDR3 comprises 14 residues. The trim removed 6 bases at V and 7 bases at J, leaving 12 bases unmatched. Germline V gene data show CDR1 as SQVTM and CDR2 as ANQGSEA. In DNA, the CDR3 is TGCAGCGTCCCGGGACAGGGAAGCGGGTTTGAAGCTTTCTTT. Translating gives CSVPGQGSGFEAFF. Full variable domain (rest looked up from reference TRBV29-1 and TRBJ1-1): SAVISQKPSRDICQRGTSLTIQCQVDSQVTMMFWYRQQPGQSLTLIATANQGSEATYESGFVIDKFPISRPNLTFSTLTVSNMSPEDSSIYLCSVPGQGSGFEAFFGQGTRLTVV.

CDR3 region: CASSPLAGGNLYNEQFF. DNA of the CDR3: TGTGCCAGCAGCCCCCTGGCGGGAGGCAACTTATACAATGAGCAGTTCTTC. This chain connects TRBV2 to TRBJ2-1; 8 positions agree with TRBD2. With V trimmed by 6 bases and J by 4 bases, 14 bases remained unmatched. Germline CDR1 is SNHLY and CDR2 is FYNNEI. CDR3 length: 17 residues.

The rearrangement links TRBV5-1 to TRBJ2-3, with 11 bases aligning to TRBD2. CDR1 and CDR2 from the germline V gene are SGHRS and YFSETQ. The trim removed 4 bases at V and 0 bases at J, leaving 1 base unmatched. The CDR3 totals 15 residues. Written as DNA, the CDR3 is TGCGCCAGCAGCCGGACTAGCGGGAGCACAGATACGCAGTATTTT. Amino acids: CASSRTSGSTDTQYF.

The CDR3 DNA reads TGTGCCAGCAGACTGGACAGGCGATATGGCTACACCTTC. This gives the protein CASRLDRRYGYTF. This chain joins TRBV27 and TRBJ1-2; 7 nucleotides match TRBD1. V gave up 6 bases and J gave up 5 bases; unmatched junction bases: 6. CDR3 length equals 13 residues. Germline V lookup: CDR1 MNHEY, CDR2 SMNVEV (reference sequence).

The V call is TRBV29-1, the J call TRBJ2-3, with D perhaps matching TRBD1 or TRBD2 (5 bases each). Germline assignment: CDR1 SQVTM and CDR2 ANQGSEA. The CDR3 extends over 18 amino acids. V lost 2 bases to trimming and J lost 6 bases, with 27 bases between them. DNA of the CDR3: TGCAGCGTTGAATATTGGGGCTCGATGGACTCAAGGGCGGATACGCAGTATTTT. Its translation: CSVEYWGSMDSRADTQYF.

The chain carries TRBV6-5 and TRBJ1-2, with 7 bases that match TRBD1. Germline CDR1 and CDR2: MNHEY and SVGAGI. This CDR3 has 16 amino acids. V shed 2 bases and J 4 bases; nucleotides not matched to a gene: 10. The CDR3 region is CASSYKLTGNSYGYTF. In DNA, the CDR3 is TGTGCCAGCAGTTACAAATTGACAGGGAATTCCTATGGCTACACCTTC.

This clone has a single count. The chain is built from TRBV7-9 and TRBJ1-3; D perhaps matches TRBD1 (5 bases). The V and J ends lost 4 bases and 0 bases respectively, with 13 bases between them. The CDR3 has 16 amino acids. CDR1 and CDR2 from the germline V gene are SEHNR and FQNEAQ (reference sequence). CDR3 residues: CASSSIQALSGNTIYF. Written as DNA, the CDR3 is TGTGCCAGCAGCTCCATACAGGCTCTCTCTGGAAACACCATATATTTT.

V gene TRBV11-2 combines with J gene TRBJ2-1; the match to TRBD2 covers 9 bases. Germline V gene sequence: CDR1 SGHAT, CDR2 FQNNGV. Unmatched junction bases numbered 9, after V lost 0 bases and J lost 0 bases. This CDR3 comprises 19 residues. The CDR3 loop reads CASSLDASSGTSSYNEQFF. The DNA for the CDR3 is TGTGCCAGCAGCTTAGATGCGTCTAGCGGGACCTCCTCCTACAATGAGCAGTTCTTC.

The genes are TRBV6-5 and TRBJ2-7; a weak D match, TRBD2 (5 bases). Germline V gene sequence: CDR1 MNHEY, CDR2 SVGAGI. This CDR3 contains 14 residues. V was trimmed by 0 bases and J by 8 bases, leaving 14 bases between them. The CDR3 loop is CASSYSNPPGKQYF. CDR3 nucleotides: TGTGCCAGCAGTTACTCGAACCCCCCGGGGAAGCAGTACTTC.

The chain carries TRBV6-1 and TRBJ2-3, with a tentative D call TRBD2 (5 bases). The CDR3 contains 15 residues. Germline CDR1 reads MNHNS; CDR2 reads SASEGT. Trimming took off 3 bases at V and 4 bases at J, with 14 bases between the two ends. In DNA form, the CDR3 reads TGTGCCAGCAGTGAGGGAGTTCCGTTCGCAGATACGCAGTATTTT. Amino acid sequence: CASSEGVPFADTQYF.

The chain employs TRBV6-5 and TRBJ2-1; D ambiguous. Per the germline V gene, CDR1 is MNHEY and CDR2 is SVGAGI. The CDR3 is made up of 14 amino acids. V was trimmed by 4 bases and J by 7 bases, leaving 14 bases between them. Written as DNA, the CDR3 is TGTGCCAGCAGTTCGGTGGCCCCCCGGAATGAGCAGTTCTTC. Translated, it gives CASSSVAPRNEQFF.

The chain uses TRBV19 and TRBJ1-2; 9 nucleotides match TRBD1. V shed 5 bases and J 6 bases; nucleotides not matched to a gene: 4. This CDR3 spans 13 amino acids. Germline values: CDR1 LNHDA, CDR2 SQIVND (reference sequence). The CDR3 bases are TGTGCCAGTAGTTACCGACAGGGGGATGGCTACACCTTC. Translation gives CASSYRQGDGYTF.

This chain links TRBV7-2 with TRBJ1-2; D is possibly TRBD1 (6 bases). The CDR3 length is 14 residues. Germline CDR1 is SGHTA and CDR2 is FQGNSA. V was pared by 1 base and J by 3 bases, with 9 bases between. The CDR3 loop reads CASSLETGHYGYTF. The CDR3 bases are TGTGCCAGCAGCTTAGAAACAGGGCACTATGGCTACACCTTC.

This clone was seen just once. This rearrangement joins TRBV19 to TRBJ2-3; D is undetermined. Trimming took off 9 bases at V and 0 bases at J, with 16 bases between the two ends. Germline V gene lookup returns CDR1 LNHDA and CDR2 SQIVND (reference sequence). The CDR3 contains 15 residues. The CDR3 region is CASTDRPISTDTQYF. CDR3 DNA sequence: TGTGCCAGCACGGACCGACCAATTAGCACAGATACGCAGTATTTT. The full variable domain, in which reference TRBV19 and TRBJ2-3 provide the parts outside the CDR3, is DGGITQSPKYLFRKEGQNVTLSCEQNLNHDAMYWYRQDPGQGLRLIYYSQIVNDFQKGDIAEGYSVSREKKESFPLTVTSAQKNPTAFYLCASTDRPISTDTQYFGPGTRLTVL.

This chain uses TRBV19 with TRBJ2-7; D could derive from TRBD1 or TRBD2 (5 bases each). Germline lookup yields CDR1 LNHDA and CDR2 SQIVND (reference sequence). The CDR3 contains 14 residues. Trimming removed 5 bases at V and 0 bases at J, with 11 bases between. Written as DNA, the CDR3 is TGTGCCAGTAGTGTCGGGGACCACTCCTACGAGCAGTACTTC. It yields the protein CASSVGDHSYEQYF.

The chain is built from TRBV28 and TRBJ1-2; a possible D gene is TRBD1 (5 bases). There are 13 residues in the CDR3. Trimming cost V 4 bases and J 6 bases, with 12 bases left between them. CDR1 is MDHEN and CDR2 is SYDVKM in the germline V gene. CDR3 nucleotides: TGTGCCAGCAGTTCCACGGGGGGGAATGGCTACACCTTC. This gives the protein CASSSTGGNGYTF.